The 12 T cell receptor beta chains below come from one sample, sequenced in a study of blood T cell repertoires in COVID-19. The repertoire was sequenced with immunoSEQ multiplex PCR; TCRdb's copy has only in-frame clones and lacks some. The profile shows roughly 120,000 clones, 70% to 80% of them singletons. The sample comprised peripheral blood. All receptors come from a man aged 50-59 years with acute or convalescent COVID-19.

The chain carries TRBV7-9 and TRBJ2-7; tentatively, D is TRBD2 (7 bases). The CDR3 has 15 amino acids. Germline CDR1 SEHNR, CDR2 FQNEAQ (reference sequence). V dropped 5 bases and J dropped 2 bases, with 16 bases sitting between them. DNA of the CDR3: TGTGCCAGCAGCGCTAGGGGGGGGCCGACCTACGAGCAGTACTTC. This gives the protein CASSARGGPTYEQYF.

The CDR3 nucleotides are TGTGCCAGCAGCTTAAGGGGACTAGCGGGGGATACGCAGTATTTT. It encodes CASSLRGLAGDTQYF. This chain uses TRBV7-9 with TRBJ2-3, with 13 bases matching TRBD2. Germline loops: CDR1 SEHNR, CDR2 FQNEAQ (reference sequence). After removal of 2 bases from V and 6 bases from J, the junction contained 2 bases not matched to a gene. CDR3 size: 15 residues.

The V gene is TRBV5-1, the J gene TRBJ1-4, with 7 nucleotides matching TRBD1. With 2 bases clipped from V and 4 bases from J, the junction kept 5 bases outside the gene matches. Germline loops: CDR1 SGHRS, CDR2 YFSETQ. This CDR3 spans 15 amino acids. The chain's CDR3 is CASSLGGSDNEKLFF. The CDR3 bases are TGCGCCAGCAGCTTAGGGGGCTCCGATAATGAAAAACTGTTTTTT. Full variable domain (rest looked up from reference TRBV5-1 and TRBJ1-4): KAGVTQTPRYLIKTRGQQVTLSCSPISGHRSVSWYQQTPGQGLQFLFEYFSETQRNKGNFPGRFSGRQFSNSRSEMNVSTLELGDSALYLCASSLGGSDNEKLFFGSGTQLSVL.

This chain joins TRBV6-5 and TRBJ1-1; the match to TRBD1 covers 10 bases. This CDR3 is built from 15 residues. In germline, CDR1 is MNHEY, CDR2 SVGAGI. J was trimmed by 7 bases and V by 2 bases; bases with no gene match: 7. The DNA for the CDR3 is TGTGCCAGCAGTTACCTGGGACAGGGGAAGGGTGAAGCTTTCTTT. Its protein product is CASSYLGQGKGEAFF.

This chain connects TRBV5-6 to TRBJ2-3; D is possibly TRBD2 (6 bases). V was clipped by 2 bases and J by 4 bases, with 11 bases between them. CDR3 length: 14 amino acids. Looked up from germline, CDR1 is SGHDT and CDR2 is YYEEEE. The DNA of the CDR3 is TGTGCCAGCAGCTTAGATAGGAGGGCAGATACGCAGTATTTT. This encodes CASSLDRRADTQYF.

The chain combines TRBV5-8 with TRBJ1-5; tentatively, D is TRBD1 (5 bases). The ends were cut back, 6 bases at V and 2 bases at J, with 12 bases in the middle. CDR1 and CDR2 from the germline V gene are SGHTS and YDEGEE. The CDR3 runs 14 residues. The CDR3: CASNRQFGNQPQHF. The CDR3 nucleotides read TGTGCCAGCAACCGACAGTTCGGCAATCAGCCCCAGCATTTT.

V gene TRBV5-1 combines with J gene TRBJ2-1, with TRBD1 matching over 8 bases. With V trimmed by 3 bases and J by 6 bases, 8 bases remained unmatched. CDR1 SGHRS and CDR2 YFSETQ come from the germline V gene. The CDR3 is 15 residues long. The CDR3 DNA is TGCGCCAGCAGCTCGGGACAGGAGTTCAGCAATGAGCAGTTCTTC. This translates into CASSSGQEFSNEQFF.

The chain links TRBV7-9 to TRBJ1-6; possible D gene TRBD1, 5 bases. CDR1 is SEHNR, CDR2 FQNEAQ, per germline (reference sequence). Trimming cost V 1 base and J 4 bases, with 14 bases left between them. This CDR3 comprises 17 residues. The CDR3 sequence is CASSLGRGGGYNSPLHF. The DNA of the CDR3 is TGTGCCAGCAGCTTAGGGAGGGGTGGTGGTTATAATTCACCCCTCCACTTT.

V usage is TRBV5-8 and J usage is TRBJ2-5; a possible D gene is TRBD2 (7 bases). Germline assignment: CDR1 SGHTS and CDR2 YDEGEE. The ends were cut back, 0 bases at V and 0 bases at J, with 18 bases in the middle. The CDR3 loop spans 18 amino acids. CDR3 nucleotides: TGTGCCAGCAGCTTGGGGGATGTGGCGGGGGCTTACCAAGAGACCCAGTACTTC. This codes for CASSLGDVAGAYQETQYF. Full variable domain (rest looked up from reference TRBV5-8 and TRBJ2-5): EAGVTQSPTHLIKTRGQQATLRCSPISGHTSVYWYQQALGLGLQFLLWYDEGEERNRGNFPPRFSGRQFPNYSSELNVNALELEDSALYLCASSLGDVAGAYQETQYFGPGTRLLVL.

V is TRBV19 and J is TRBJ2-7, with 9 bases matching TRBD1. After removal of 1 base from V and 3 bases from J, the junction contained 1 base not matched to a gene. Germline assignment: CDR1 LNHDA and CDR2 SQIVND (reference sequence). This CDR3 contains 14 residues. For the CDR3, the DNA is TGTGCCAGTAGTATAGGACAGGGGGGCTACGAGCAGTACTTC. Encoded protein: CASSIGQGGYEQYF.

This clone was observed once. The rearrangement joins TRBV11-2 to TRBJ2-3; 13 bases match TRBD2. The CDR3 extends over 18 amino acids. V shed 6 bases, J shed 0 bases, and the junction held 9 bases outside the gene matches. CDR1 is SGHAT and CDR2 is FQNNGV in the germline V gene. CDR3 loop: CASSRRTSGRISTDTQYF. The CDR3 DNA sequence: TGTGCCAGCAGTAGACGGACTAGCGGGAGAATAAGCACAGATACGCAGTATTTT.

This rearrangement joins TRBV4-1 to TRBJ2-3, with a tentative D call TRBD2 (7 bases). Germline V gene lookup returns CDR1 MGHRA and CDR2 YSYEKL. V gave up 2 bases and J gave up 3 bases, with 12 bases separating them. This CDR3 region has 15 residues. The CDR3 DNA sequence: TGCGCCAGCAGCCAAAAGGGGGGGGCGACAGATACGCAGTATTTT. Translation gives CASSQKGGATDTQYF.